This record covers a single T cell receptor beta chain. This CDR3 region has 13 residues. Trimming at V came to 4 bases and at J to 7 bases, leaving 4 bases not matched to a gene. Germline CDR1 and CDR2: SGHDT and YYEEEE. This table comes from immunoSEQ multiplex PCR, and its TCRdb copy is limited to in-frame clones, with some not included. This sample has about 170,000 clones, with approximately 86% found just once. The sample is drawn from a study of blood T cell repertoires in COVID-19. Study in general: From T cells, B-cell-depleted T cells, or PBMCs came the material, which was cDNA or gDNA.

This chain joins TRBV5-6 and TRBJ1-2; TRBD1 matches 10 bases. Sequenced input: peripheral blood. The clonotype comes from an elderly woman with COVID-19, enrolled during active disease. DNA of the CDR3: TGTGCCAGCAGCGTTGACAGGGGGCTTGGCTACACCTTC. Amino acid sequence: CASSVDRGLGYTF.